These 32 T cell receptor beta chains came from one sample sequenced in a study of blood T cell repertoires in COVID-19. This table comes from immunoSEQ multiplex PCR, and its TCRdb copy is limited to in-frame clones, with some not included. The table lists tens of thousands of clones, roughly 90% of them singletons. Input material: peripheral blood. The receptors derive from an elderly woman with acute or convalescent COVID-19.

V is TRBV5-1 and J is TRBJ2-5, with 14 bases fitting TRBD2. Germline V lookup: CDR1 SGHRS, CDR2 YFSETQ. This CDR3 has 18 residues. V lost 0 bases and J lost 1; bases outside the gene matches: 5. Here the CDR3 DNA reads TGCGCCAGCAGCTTGGCCGGGACTAGCGGGGGATTCCAAGAGACCCAGTACTTC. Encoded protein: CASSLAGTSGGFQETQYF.

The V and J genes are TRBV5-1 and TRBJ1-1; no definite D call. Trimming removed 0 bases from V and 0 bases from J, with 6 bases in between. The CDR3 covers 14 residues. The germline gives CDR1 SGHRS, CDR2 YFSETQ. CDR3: CASSLDTLNTEAFF. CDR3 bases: TGCGCCAGCAGCTTGGACACACTGAACACTGAAGCTTTCTTT. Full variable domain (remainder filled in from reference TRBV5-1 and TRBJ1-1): KAGVTQTPRYLIKTRGQQVTLSCSPISGHRSVSWYQQTPGQGLQFLFEYFSETQRNKGNFPGRFSGRQFSNSRSEMNVSTLELGDSALYLCASSLDTLNTEAFFGQGTRLTVV.

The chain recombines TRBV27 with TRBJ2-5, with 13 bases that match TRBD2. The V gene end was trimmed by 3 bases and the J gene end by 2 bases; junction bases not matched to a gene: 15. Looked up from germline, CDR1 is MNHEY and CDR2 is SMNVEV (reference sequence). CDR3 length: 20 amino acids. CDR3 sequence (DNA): TGTGCCAGCAGTTTTAAGTCAGGACTAGCGGGGGTTATATCACAAGAGACCCAGTACTTC. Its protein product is CASSFKSGLAGVISQETQYF.

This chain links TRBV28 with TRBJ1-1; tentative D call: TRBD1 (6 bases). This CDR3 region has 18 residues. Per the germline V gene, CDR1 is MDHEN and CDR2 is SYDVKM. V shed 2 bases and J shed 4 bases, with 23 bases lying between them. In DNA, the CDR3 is TGTGCCAGCAGTTTACCACCATACACAGGGCCCGCTTCCACTGAAGCTTTCTTT. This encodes CASSLPPYTGPASTEAFF.

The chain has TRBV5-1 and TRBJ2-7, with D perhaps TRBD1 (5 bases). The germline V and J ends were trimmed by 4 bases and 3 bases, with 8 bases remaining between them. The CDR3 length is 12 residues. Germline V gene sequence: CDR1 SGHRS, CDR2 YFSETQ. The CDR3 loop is CASSPTDYEQYF. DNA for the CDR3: TGCGCCAGCAGCCCGACAGACTACGAGCAGTACTTC.

The CDR3: CSVGEVGPPSTDTQYF. DNA of the CDR3: TGCAGCGTTGGGGAGGTGGGGCCCCCTAGCACAGATACGCAGTATTTT. The chain has TRBV29-1 and TRBJ2-3, with a possible D match to TRBD2 (6 bases). Per germline, CDR1 SQVTM and CDR2 ANQGSEA. The CDR3 consists of 16 residues. Trimming removed 4 bases at V and 0 bases at J, with 17 bases between.

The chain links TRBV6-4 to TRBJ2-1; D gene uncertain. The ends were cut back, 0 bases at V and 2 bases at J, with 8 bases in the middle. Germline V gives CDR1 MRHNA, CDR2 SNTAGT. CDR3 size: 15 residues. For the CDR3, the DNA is TGTGCCAGCAGTGACTCACCCGGAGCCTACAATGAGCAGTTCTTC. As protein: CASSDSPGAYNEQFF.

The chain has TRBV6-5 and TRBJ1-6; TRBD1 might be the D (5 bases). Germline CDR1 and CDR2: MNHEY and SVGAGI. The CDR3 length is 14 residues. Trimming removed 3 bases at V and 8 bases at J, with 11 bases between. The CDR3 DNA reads TGTGCCAGCAGTTATGGGAGGGGAGATTCACCCCTCCACTTT. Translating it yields CASSYGRGDSPLHF.

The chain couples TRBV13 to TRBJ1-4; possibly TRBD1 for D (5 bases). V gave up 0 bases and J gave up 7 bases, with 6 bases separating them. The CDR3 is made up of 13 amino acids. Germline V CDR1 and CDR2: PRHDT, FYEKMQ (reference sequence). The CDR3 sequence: CASSLGGVEKLFF. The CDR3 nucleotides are TGTGCCAGCAGCTTAGGAGGGGTTGAAAAACTGTTTTTT.

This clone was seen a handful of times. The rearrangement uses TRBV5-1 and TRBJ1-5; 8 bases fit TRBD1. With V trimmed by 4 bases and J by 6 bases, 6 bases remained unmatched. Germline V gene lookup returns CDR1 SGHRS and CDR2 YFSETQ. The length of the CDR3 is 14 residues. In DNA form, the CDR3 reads TGCGCCAGCAGCGACGGACAGGGAACTCAGCCCCAGCATTTT. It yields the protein CASSDGQGTQPQHF.

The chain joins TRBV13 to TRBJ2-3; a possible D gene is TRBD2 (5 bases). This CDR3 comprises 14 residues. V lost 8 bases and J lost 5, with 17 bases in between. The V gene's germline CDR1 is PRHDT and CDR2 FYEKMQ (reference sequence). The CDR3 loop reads CASLTLEKRDTQYF. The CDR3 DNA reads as TGTGCCAGCCTAACACTAGAAAAGAGAGATACGCAGTATTTT.

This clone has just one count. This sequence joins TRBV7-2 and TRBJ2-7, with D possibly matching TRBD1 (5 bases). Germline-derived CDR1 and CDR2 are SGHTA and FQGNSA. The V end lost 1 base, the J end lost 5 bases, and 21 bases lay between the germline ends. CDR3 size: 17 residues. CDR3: CASSLGPVGQGRNEQYF. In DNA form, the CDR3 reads TGTGCCAGCAGCTTAGGACCCGTAGGACAAGGCAGGAACGAGCAGTACTTC. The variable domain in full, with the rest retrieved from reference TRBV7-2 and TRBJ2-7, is GAGVSQSPSNKVTEKGKDVELRCDPISGHTALYWYRQSLGQGLEFLIYFQGNSAPDKSGLPSDRFSAERTGGSVSTLTIQRTQQEDSAVYLCASSLGPVGQGRNEQYFGPGTRLTVT.

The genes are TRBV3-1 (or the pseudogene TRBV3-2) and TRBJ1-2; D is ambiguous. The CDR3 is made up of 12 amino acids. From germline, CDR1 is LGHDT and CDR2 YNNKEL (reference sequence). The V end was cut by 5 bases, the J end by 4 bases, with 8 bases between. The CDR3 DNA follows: TGTGCCAGCAGCACCCGAGCCTATGGCTACACCTTC. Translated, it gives CASSTRAYGYTF.

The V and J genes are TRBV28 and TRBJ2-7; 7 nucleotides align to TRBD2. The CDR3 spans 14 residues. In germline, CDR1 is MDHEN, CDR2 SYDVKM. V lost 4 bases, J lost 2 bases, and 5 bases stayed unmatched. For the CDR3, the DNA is TGTGCCAGCAGTTCCCGGGGGGTTACCTACGAGCAGTACTTC. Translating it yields CASSSRGVTYEQYF.

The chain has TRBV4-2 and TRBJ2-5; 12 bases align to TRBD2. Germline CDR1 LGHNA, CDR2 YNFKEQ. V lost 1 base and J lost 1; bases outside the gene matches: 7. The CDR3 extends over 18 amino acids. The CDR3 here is CASSQASSGGGIQETQYF. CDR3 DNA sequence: TGTGCCAGCAGCCAAGCGTCTAGCGGGGGGGGAATCCAAGAGACCCAGTACTTC.

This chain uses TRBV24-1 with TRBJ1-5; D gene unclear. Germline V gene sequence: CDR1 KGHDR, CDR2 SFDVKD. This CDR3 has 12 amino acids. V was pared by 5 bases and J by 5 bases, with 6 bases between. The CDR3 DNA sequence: TGTGCCACCAGTGTTGAGGATCAGCCCCAGCATTTT. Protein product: CATSVEDQPQHF.

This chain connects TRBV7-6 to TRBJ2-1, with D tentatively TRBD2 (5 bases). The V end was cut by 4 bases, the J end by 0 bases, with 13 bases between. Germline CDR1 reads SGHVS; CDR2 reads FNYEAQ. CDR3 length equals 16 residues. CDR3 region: CASSSRTGSSYNEQFF. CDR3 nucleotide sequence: TGTGCCAGCAGCTCTAGGACTGGAAGCTCCTACAATGAGCAGTTCTTC.

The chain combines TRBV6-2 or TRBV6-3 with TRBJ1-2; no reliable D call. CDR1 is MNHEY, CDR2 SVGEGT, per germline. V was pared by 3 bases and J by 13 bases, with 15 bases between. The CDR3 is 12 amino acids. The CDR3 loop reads CASSYIGEKGTF. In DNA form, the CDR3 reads TGTGCCAGCAGTTATATCGGGGAGAAGGGCACCTTC.

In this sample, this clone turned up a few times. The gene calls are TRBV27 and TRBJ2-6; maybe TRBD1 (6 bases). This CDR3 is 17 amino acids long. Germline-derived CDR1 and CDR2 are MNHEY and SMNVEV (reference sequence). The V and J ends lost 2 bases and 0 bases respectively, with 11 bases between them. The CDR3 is CASSLTDSGSGANVLTF. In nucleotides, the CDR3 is TGTGCCAGCAGTTTAACGGACAGCGGCTCTGGGGCCAACGTCCTGACTTTC.

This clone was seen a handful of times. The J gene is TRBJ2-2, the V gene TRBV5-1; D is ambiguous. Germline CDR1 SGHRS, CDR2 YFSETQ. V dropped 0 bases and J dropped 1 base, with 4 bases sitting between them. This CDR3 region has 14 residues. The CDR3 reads CASSLGGNTGELFF. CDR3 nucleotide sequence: TGCGCCAGCAGCTTGGGCGGGAACACCGGGGAGCTGTTTTTT.

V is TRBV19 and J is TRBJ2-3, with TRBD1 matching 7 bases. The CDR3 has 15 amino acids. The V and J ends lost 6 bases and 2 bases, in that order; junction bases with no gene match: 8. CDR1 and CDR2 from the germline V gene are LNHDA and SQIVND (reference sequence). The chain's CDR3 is CASRYRGSSTDTQYF. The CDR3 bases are TGTGCCAGTAGATACAGGGGATCTTCCACAGATACGCAGTATTTT. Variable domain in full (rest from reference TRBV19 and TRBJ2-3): DGGITQSPKYLFRKEGQNVTLSCEQNLNHDAMYWYRQDPGQGLRLIYYSQIVNDFQKGDIAEGYSVSREKKESFPLTVTSAQKNPTAFYLCASRYRGSSTDTQYFGPGTRLTVL.

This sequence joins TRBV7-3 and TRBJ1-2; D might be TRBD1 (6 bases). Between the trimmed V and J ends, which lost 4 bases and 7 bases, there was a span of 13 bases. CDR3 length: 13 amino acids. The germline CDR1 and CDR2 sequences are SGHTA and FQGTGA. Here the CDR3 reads CASSSQQGSGYTF. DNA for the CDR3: TGTGCCAGCAGCTCCCAACAGGGAAGTGGCTACACCTTC.

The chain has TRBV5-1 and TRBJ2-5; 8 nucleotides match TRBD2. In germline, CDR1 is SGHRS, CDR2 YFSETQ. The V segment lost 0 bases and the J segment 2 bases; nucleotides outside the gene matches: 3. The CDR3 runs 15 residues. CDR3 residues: CASSLGLAFQETQYF. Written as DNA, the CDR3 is TGCGCCAGCAGCTTGGGACTAGCGTTTCAAGAGACCCAGTACTTC.

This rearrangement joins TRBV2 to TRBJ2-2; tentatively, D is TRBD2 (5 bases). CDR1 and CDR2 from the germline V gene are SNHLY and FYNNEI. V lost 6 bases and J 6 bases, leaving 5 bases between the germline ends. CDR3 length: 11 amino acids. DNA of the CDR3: TGTGCCAGCAGGGGAGCCGGGGAGCTGTTTTTT. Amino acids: CASRGAGELFF. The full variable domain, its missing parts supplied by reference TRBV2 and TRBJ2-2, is EPEVTQTPSHQVTQMGQEVILRCVPISNHLYFYWYRQILGQKVEFLVSFYNNEISEKSEIFDDQFSVERPDGSNFTLKIRSTKLEDSAMYFCASRGAGELFFGEGSRLTVL.

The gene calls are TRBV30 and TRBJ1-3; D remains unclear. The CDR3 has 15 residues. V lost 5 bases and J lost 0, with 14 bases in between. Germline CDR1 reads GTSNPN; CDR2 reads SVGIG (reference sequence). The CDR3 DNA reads TGTGCCTGGGGAAATGGACTGGTCTCTGGAAACACCATATATTTT. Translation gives CAWGNGLVSGNTIYF.

The CDR3 region has the DNA TGTGCCAGTAGTTGGACGCCACAGGGGGCTGCCAATCAGCCCCAGCATTTT. Its protein product is CASSWTPQGAANQPQHF. The chain recombines TRBV19 with TRBJ1-5, with 9 nucleotides matching TRBD1. Germline V gives CDR1 LNHDA, CDR2 SQIVND (reference sequence). V dropped 5 bases and J dropped 3; count of bases not matched to a gene: 11. The CDR3 contains 17 residues.

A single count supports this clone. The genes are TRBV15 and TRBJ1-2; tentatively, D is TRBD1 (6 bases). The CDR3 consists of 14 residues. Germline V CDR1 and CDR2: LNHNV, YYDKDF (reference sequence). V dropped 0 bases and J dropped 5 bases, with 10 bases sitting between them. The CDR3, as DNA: TGTGCCACCAGCAGAGACAGGGGCAGGTATGGCTACACCTTC. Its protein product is CATSRDRGRYGYTF.

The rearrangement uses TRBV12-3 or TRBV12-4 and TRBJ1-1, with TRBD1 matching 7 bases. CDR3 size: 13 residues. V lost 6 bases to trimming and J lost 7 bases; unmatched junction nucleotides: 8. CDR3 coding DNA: TGTGCCAGCAGGGGACAGATAGATATTGAAGCTTTCTTT. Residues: CASRGQIDIEAFF.

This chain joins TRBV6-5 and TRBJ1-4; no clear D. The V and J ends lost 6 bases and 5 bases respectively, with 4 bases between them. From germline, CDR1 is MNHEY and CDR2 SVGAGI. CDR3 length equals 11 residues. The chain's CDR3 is CASSQNEKLFF. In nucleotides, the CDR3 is TGTGCCAGCAGCCAGAATGAAAAACTGTTTTTT.

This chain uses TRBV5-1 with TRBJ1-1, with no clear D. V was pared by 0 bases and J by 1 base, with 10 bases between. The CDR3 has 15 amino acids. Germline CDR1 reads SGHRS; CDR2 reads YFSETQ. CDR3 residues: CASSLEGGGNTEAFF. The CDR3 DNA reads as TGCGCCAGCAGCTTGGAAGGCGGAGGGAACACTGAAGCTTTCTTT.

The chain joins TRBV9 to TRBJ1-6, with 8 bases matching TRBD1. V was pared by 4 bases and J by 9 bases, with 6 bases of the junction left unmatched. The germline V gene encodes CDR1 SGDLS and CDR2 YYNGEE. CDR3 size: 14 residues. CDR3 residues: CASSPGQGSSPLHF. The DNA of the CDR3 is TGTGCCAGCAGCCCCGGACAGGGCAGTTCACCCCTCCACTTT.

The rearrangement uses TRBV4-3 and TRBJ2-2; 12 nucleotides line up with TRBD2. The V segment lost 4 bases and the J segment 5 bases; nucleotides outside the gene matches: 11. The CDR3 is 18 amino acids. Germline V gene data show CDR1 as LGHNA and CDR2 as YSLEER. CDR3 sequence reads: CASSLFLAGGPGTGELFF. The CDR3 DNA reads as TGCGCCAGCAGCCTTTTCCTAGCGGGGGGGCCTGGAACCGGGGAGCTGTTTTTT.